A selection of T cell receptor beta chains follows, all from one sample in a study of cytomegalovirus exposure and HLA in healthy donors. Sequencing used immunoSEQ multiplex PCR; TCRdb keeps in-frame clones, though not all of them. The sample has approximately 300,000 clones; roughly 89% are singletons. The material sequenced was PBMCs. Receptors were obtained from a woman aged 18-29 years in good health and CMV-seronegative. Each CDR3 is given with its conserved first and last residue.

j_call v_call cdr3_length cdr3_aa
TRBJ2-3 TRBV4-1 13 CASSQTGTDTQYF
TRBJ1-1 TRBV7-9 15 CASSQRDRETAEAFF
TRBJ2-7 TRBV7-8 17 CASSLGLAGGPFYEQYF
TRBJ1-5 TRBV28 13 CASSWGPQQPQHF
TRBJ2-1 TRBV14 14 CASRQSGQGDEQFF
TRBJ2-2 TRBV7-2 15 CASSLPREYGGELFF
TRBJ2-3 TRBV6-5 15 CASRPTGPLQGTQYF
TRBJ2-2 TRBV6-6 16 CASSQNSQGAAGELFF
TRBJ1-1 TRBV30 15 CAWSSAYMGDTEAFF
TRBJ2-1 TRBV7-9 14 CASIPTVDAREQFF
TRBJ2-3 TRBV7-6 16 CASSLGGQGGTDTQYF
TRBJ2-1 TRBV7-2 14 CASSLGLAINEQFF
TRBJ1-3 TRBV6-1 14 CASIQLSSGNTIYF
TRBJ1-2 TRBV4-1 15 CASSQETGTGYGYTF
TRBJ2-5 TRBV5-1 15 CASSWGQGAGETQYF
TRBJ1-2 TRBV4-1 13 CASSQGGSYGYTF
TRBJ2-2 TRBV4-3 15 CASSRGQANTGELFF
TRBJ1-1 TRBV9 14 CASSPRTGNTEAFF
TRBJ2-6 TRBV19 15 CASSIDRAGANVLTF
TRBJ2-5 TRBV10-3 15 CATGEGQGLGETQYF
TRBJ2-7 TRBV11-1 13 CASRDRVAYEQYF
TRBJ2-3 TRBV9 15 CASSPSGTSTDTQYF
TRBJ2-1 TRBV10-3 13 CAIRGTSLNEQFF